The TCR beta chain under discussion was sequenced for a study of blood T cell repertoires in COVID-19. Study summary: Samples of COVID-19 (acute and convalescent) were obtained from the United States, Italy and Spain. In each case, the material was cDNA or gDNA derived from T cells, B-cell-depleted T cells, or PBMCs.

J lost 7 bases, V lost 5 bases, and 7 bases had no gene match. The CDR3 is made up of 14 amino acids. CDR1 is MNHNY, CDR2 SVGAGI, per germline (reference sequence). In the original processing: Nucleated cell counts were estimated from reference gene primer amplification. Generated by immunoSEQ multiplex PCR, the TCRdb table keeps only in-frame clones and is missing some. That table furnishes V, J and clone size, whereas the DNA furnished D and trimming. Here the sample spans about 250,000 clones, around 82% being singletons. The sequence was obtained from a man between 45 and 60 years old with active or convalescent COVID-19. The sample consisted of peripheral blood. This rearrangement joins TRBV6-6 to TRBJ1-5, with 8 bases lining up with TRBD1. This CDR3 reads CASSATGGGQPQHF. The DNA of the CDR3 is TGTGCCAGCAGTGCCACAGGGGGAGGACAGCCCCAGCATTTT.